These 21 T cell receptor beta chains came from one sample sequenced in a study of breast tumors, draining lymph nodes, adjacent tissues. Samples came from axillary lymph nodes draining the breast cancer. TCRdb reprocessed the multiplex PCR reads via MiXCR and lists one record per CDR3 protein. The sample lists 70,000 to 95,000 distinct CDR3 sequences, about 20% seen once, with about 2.2% in the top ten. Sequencing was carried out using axillary lymph node tissue. Receptors were obtained from a female donor with breast cancer. Some clones in this sample may be carry-over from other donors' samples.

This clonotype was counted at least ten times. The chain is built from TRBV20-1 and TRBJ2-5, with D tentatively TRBD1 (5 bases). This CDR3 contains 12 residues. Germline CDR1 DFQATT, CDR2 SNEGSKA (reference sequence). The CDR3: CSPRVFQETQYF. The CDR3, as DNA: TGCAGCCCCAGGGTATTCCAAGAGACCCAGTACTTC.

This sequence joins TRBV7-2 and TRBJ1-1; D remains unclear. V was trimmed by 11 bases and J by 1 base, leaving 11 bases between them. This CDR3 comprises 12 residues. From germline, CDR1 is SGHTA and CDR2 FQGNSA. CDR3 DNA sequence: TGTGCCCTAGGCGGCAGGAACACTGAAGCTTTCTTT. Protein sequence: CALGGRNTEAFF.

In the case of this clonotype: A much more abundant neighbour one base away suggests this may be a read error. The conserved phenylalanine or tryptophan normally closing the CDR3 is absent here, so this likely arose from a read error. The chain recombines TRBV20-1 with TRBJ2-1; 13 nucleotides line up with TRBD2. The CDR3 is made up of 15 amino acids. Germline trimming cut 5 bases from V and 7 bases from J; bases unmatched to any gene: 8. CDR1 is DFQATT, CDR2 SNEGSKA, per germline (reference sequence). The CDR3: CSASGLAGTRNEQFL. In nucleotides, the CDR3 is TGCAGTGCTTCGGGACTAGCGGGAACGAGGAATGAGCAGTTCCTC.

The sample holds many counts of this clonotype. V and J are TRBV3-1 and TRBJ2-3; 9 bases align to TRBD1. Trimming cost V 1 base and J 9 bases; bases outside gene matches: 8. Germline assignment: CDR1 LGHDT and CDR2 YNNKEL (reference sequence). This CDR3 comprises 15 residues. The CDR3 is CASSQAPGQGTTQYF. The CDR3 DNA reads TGTGCCAGCAGCCAAGCGCCGGGACAGGGAACAACGCAGTATTTT.

CDR3 sequence reads: CASSLRDSRYEQYF. CDR3 nucleotide sequence: TGTGCCAGCAGCCTCCGGGATAGTAGATACGAGCAGTACTTC. The rearrangement joins TRBV5-4 to TRBJ2-7, with a weak D call TRBD2 (5 bases). Trimming took off 4 bases at V and 4 bases at J, with 15 bases between the two ends. Germline assignment: CDR1 SGHNT and CDR2 YYREEE (reference sequence). The length of the CDR3 is 14 residues.

This clonotype was seen repeatedly, ten times or more. V gene TRBV5-1 combines with J gene TRBJ2-3; D might be TRBD2 (5 bases). The V end was cut by 3 bases, the J end by 4 bases, with 12 bases between. Per the germline V gene, CDR1 is SGHRS and CDR2 is YFSETQ. The CDR3 is made up of 14 amino acids. The CDR3 loop reads CASSSTDSPDTQYF. The CDR3 DNA sequence: TGCGCCAGCAGCTCAACGGACTCCCCAGATACGCAGTATTTT.

The table lists this clonotype with many counts. V gene TRBV7-9 combines with J gene TRBJ1-2; no firm D call. Looked up from germline, CDR1 is SEHNR and CDR2 is FQNEAQ (reference sequence). The CDR3 has 14 amino acids. Trimming pared 1 base from V and 0 bases from J, leaving 6 bases between. The CDR3 protein is CASSLEPANYGYTF. Written as DNA, the CDR3 is TGTGCCAGCAGCTTAGAGCCCGCTAACTATGGCTACACCTTC. Full variable domain (rest looked up from reference TRBV7-9 and TRBJ1-2): DTGVSQNPRHKITKRGQNVTFRCDPISEHNRLYWYRQTLGQGPEFLTYFQNEAQLEKSRLLSDRFSAERPKGSFSTLEIQRTEQGDSAMYLCASSLEPANYGYTFGSGTRLTVV.

This clonotype was seen at least ten times. The chain uses TRBV10-3 and TRBJ2-7; no clear D gene. Trimming stripped 3 bases from V and 2 bases from J, with 8 bases between. The germline CDR1 and CDR2 sequences are ENHRY and SYGVKD. The CDR3 spans 13 residues. The CDR3 DNA follows: TGTGCCATCAGTGACGGCCCTCCCTACGAGCAGTACTTC. It yields the protein CAISDGPPYEQYF.

The sample holds many counts of this clonotype. This rearrangement joins TRBV7-2 to TRBJ2-7; D possibly corresponds to TRBD2 (5 bases). The CDR3 is made up of 16 amino acids. CDR1 and CDR2 from the germline V gene are SGHTA and FQGNSA. V was pared by 0 bases and J by 5 bases, with 17 bases between. The CDR3 reads CASSLALSGTRHEQYF. CDR3 nucleotide sequence: TGTGCCAGCAGCTTAGCGCTGAGCGGAACCCGCCACGAGCAGTACTTC.

This clonotype came up many times. The V gene is TRBV6-5, the J gene TRBJ1-2, with a weak D call TRBD1 (6 bases). Germline values: CDR1 MNHEY, CDR2 SVGAGI. The CDR3 contains 13 residues. Trimming removed 2 bases from V and 6 bases from J, with 10 bases in between. This CDR3 is CASSYGPGDGYTF. The CDR3 coding sequence is TGTGCCAGCAGTTACGGGCCAGGGGATGGCTACACCTTC.

This clonotype appeared many times. The chain joins TRBV9 to TRBJ2-5, with a possible D match to TRBD2 (7 bases). The germline V gene has CDR1 SGDLS and CDR2 YYNGEE. V was trimmed by 2 bases and J by 2 bases, leaving 16 bases between them. The CDR3 totals 16 residues. CDR3 amino acids: CASSVSEGGVQETQYF. CDR3 coding DNA: TGTGCCAGCAGCGTTAGCGAGGGGGGGGTACAAGAGACCCAGTACTTC.

This clonotype came up many times. The chain uses TRBV20-1 and TRBJ1-6; D is ambiguous. The CDR3 consists of 14 residues. The germline V and J ends were trimmed by 3 bases and 3 bases, with 9 bases remaining between them. Germline assignment: CDR1 DFQATT and CDR2 SNEGSKA (reference sequence). The CDR3 region is CSASGIDYNSPLHF. The DNA of the CDR3 is TGCAGTGCTAGCGGGATCGACTATAATTCACCCCTCCACTTT.

This clonotype showed up just once. A much more abundant neighbour one base away suggests this may be a read error. The rearrangement uses TRBV24-1 and TRBJ1-5; possible D gene TRBD1, 5 bases. The CDR3 consists of 13 residues. Per the germline V gene, CDR1 is KGHDR and CDR2 is SFDVKD. V was clipped by 7 bases and J by 3 bases, with 9 bases between them. CDR3 sequence: CATSRDLNQPQHF. In nucleotides, the CDR3 is TGTGCCACCAGCCGGGACCTCAATCAGCCCCAGCATTTT.

This clonotype was recorded once. A single base separates this from a much larger clone, so it may be a read error. The chain links TRBV9 to TRBJ2-1, with no clear D. This CDR3 spans 12 amino acids. The germline V gene has CDR1 SGDLS and CDR2 YYNGEE. Between the trimmed V and J ends, which lost 7 bases and 5 bases, there was a span of 10 bases. The CDR3 sequence is CASGLDHNEQFF. CDR3 coding DNA: TGTGCCAGCGGCCTTGACCACAATGAGCAGTTCTTC.

This clonotype was counted at least ten times. At one end the junction does not follow the germline gene, possibly because of a read error. This chain uses TRBV7-7 with TRBJ2-7; 11 bases are a match to TRBD1. The germline V gene has CDR1 SSHAT and CDR2 FNYEAQ (reference sequence). This CDR3 spans 14 amino acids. Written as DNA, the CDR3 is TGTGCTAGCAGCGACGGGACAGGGGGCTACGAGCAGTACTTC. Translating it yields CASSDGTGGYEQYF.

Of note for this clonotype: A read error may explain this, as a much larger clone is one base away. The V and J genes are TRBV6-2 or TRBV6-3 and TRBJ1-5; D is unresolved. V shed 7 bases and J shed 1 base, with 14 bases lying between them. Germline CDR1 is MNHEY and CDR2 is SVGEGT. CDR3 size: 15 residues. CDR3 sequence (DNA): TGTGCCAGCATTTCAACCGGCGGGAGCAATCAGCCCCAGCATTTT. It yields the protein CASISTGGSNQPQHF.

This clonotype has just a few counts. The chain links TRBV6-1 to TRBJ2-7, with D unclear. Trimming left V 2 bases short and J 3 bases short, with 14 bases between. CDR3 length: 15 residues. The germline V gene has CDR1 MNHNS and CDR2 SASEGT. The CDR3 sequence: CASSETVGRYYEQYF. The DNA of the CDR3 is TGTGCCAGCAGTGAAACGGTGGGAAGGTACTACGAGCAGTACTTC.

The chain uses TRBV20-1 and TRBJ2-3; 10 bases align to TRBD2. V was pared by 4 bases and J by 1 base, with 11 bases of the junction left unmatched. The CDR3 is made up of 17 amino acids. The germline V gene encodes CDR1 DFQATT and CDR2 SNEGSKA (reference sequence). The CDR3 sequence: CSATGELAGTGTDTQYF. The CDR3 nucleotides are TGCAGTGCTACAGGGGAACTAGCGGGAACGGGCACAGATACGCAGTATTTT.

This clonotype was recorded only once. This sequence joins TRBV10-3 and TRBJ1-1; TRBD1 agrees at 11 bases. Trimming took 3 bases from V and 5 from J; bases not matched to a gene: 8. The CDR3 loop spans 16 amino acids. Germline loops: CDR1 ENHRY, CDR2 SYGVKD. CDR3 sequence reads: CAISDRTGGGRTEAFF. Here the CDR3 DNA reads TGTGCCATCAGTGATAGGACAGGGGGCGGGCGTACTGAAGCTTTCTTT.

This clonotype has a count of ten or more. The V gene is TRBV7-2, the J gene TRBJ2-7; D could derive from TRBD1 or TRBD2 (5 bases each). Germline loops: CDR1 SGHTA, CDR2 FQGNSA. Trimming cost V 5 bases and J 10 bases, with 18 bases left between them. There are 13 residues in the CDR3. The CDR3 reads CASSPRTSREQYF. The DNA for the CDR3 is TGTGCCAGCAGCCCCCGGACTTCCAGGGAACAGTACTTC.

This clonotype has at least ten counts. The CDR3 sequence is CASDLGGEQYF. DNA of the CDR3: TGTGCCAGCGACCTTGGAGGCGAGCAGTACTTC. The chain recombines TRBV7-2 with TRBJ2-7; TRBD2 is a possible D gene (5 bases). The CDR3 consists of 11 residues. CDR1 SGHTA and CDR2 FQGNSA come from the germline V gene. Trimming shortened V by 8 bases and J by 6 bases, and 11 bases separated the two germline ends.